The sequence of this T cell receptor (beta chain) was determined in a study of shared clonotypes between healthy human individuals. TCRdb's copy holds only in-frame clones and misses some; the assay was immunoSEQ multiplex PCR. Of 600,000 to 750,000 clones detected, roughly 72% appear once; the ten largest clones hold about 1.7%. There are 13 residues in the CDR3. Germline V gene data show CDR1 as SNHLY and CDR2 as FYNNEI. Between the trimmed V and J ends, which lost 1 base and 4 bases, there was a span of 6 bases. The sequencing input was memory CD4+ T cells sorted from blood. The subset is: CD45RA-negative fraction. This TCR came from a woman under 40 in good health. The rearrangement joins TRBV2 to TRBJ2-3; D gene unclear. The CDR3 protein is CASSEGRSDTQYF. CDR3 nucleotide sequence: TGTGCCAGCAGTGAAGGTCGGTCAGATACGCAGTATTTT.